This T cell receptor beta chain emerged from a study of Graves' ophthalmopathy and Graves' hyperthyroidism. Overall study findings and caveats: Appearing in blood as well were most expanded thyroid clonotypes above 0.001 frequency. Progression of ophthalmopathy was predicted by the model with roughly 70% sensitivity and under 75% specificity.

Certain patients, namely those with other autoimmune diseases, uncontrolled infections, pregnancy or lactation, were excluded. CDR1 is SEHNR and CDR2 is FQNEAQ in the germline V gene (reference sequence). CDR3 length: 13 residues. Between the trimmed V and J ends, which lost 7 bases and 5 bases, there was a span of 14 bases. For repertoire sequencing, the TCR beta CDR3 regions were amplified from RNA transcripts. RT-PCR with HTBI primers came first, then second-round multiplex PCR. A single record per CDR3 protein comes from TCRdb applying MiXCR to the multiplex PCR reads. This table holds around 670,000 distinct CDR3 sequences, 40% found once. This clonotype was recorded a few times. The antigen is unknown.

This clonotype was sampled from an adult man with Graves' ophthalmopathy. V is TRBV7-9 and J is TRBJ1-2; D gene unclear. Input material: peripheral blood. The CDR3 sequence is CASTSLNRYGYTF. As DNA, the CDR3 is TGTGCCAGCACCAGCCTGAACCGTTATGGCTACACCTTC.